Here is one T cell receptor beta chain with its context. The antigen remains unidentified. This sample is part of a study of human thymus T cells. Study-wide points: Unrelated individuals were reported by related research to share highly overlapping thymic repertoires. The authors found apparently biased V and J gene usage in thymic and blood repertoires.

The CDR3 runs to 14 residues. V gave up 6 bases and J gave up 2 bases; unmatched junction bases: 7. The germline V gene encodes CDR1 KGHSH and CDR2 LQKENI. Thymus specimens were resections from corrective heart surgery. The people who donated were healthy Finnish babies having corrective surgery for congenital heart defects. The data were produced by immunoSEQ multiplex PCR, yet TCRdb's version contains in-frame clones alone and is incomplete. Among some 120,000 clones listed, approximately 96% were seen once. This receptor was obtained from a boy younger than two with a congenital heart defect but otherwise immunologically healthy. The material sequenced was thymus tissue. This chain links TRBV18 with TRBJ2-7, with TRBD1 matching 7 bases. The CDR3 sequence is CASSPTQGAYEQYF. In DNA, the CDR3 is TGTGCCAGCTCGCCGACGCAGGGGGCCTACGAGCAGTACTTC.